What follows describes a single T cell receptor beta chain. Living in 24 US areas, the participants were between 18 and 89 years of age. Two negative PCRs, clearance, or symptom resolution were required of recovered Cohort 3 donors. CDR3 length: 15 residues. Germline V gives CDR1 SGHRS, CDR2 YFSETQ. Trimming shortened V by 0 bases and J by 6 bases, and 13 bases separated the two germline ends. This record belongs to a study of blood T cell repertoires in COVID-19. In the source study's methods: Researchers report that nucleated cell counts were estimated from reference gene primer amplification. Sequencing used immunoSEQ multiplex PCR; TCRdb keeps in-frame clones, though not all of them. V, J and clone size derive from that table, while D and trimming were established from the DNA sequence. Of 250,000 or so clones listed, roughly 86% were seen once; the top ten hold roughly 1.7%.

This sequence originates from a woman in her 50s who had recovered from COVID-19. Source material: PBMCs or T cells enriched from blood (not recorded which). This chain links TRBV5-1 with TRBJ2-1, with a possible D match to TRBD2 (6 bases). CDR3 protein: CASSLEVGGTNEQFF. CDR3 sequence (DNA): TGCGCCAGCAGCTTGGAGGTGGGGGGAACCAATGAGCAGTTCTTC.